The 2 T cell receptor beta chains below were found in one sample sequenced in a study of blood T cell repertoires in COVID-19. Sequenced by immunoSEQ multiplex PCR; TCRdb stores in-frame clones only, minus some. Among about 160,000 clones listed, 90% were seen once. Sequencing was carried out using peripheral blood. The receptors were sampled from a man aged 45 to 65 with acute or convalescent COVID-19.

V usage is TRBV29-1 and J usage is TRBJ2-1; tentative D call: TRBD1 (6 bases). This CDR3 region has 14 residues. V was cut by 6 bases and J by 2 bases, with 14 bases left in between. In germline, CDR1 is SQVTM, CDR2 ANQGSEA. The CDR3 DNA reads TGCAGCGTGGGGGCAGCGGATCCCTACAATGAGCAGTTCTTC. Translating it yields CSVGAADPYNEQFF.

The chain employs TRBV6-5 and TRBJ1-5; the D gene is possibly TRBD1 (5 bases). V lost 6 bases to trimming and J lost 7 bases, with 16 bases between them. The CDR3 runs to 14 residues. CDR1 is MNHEY, CDR2 SVGAGI, per germline. CDR3 in DNA: TGTGCCAGCAGCCTTCGCCAGGGTGGCCAGCCCCAGCATTTT. This sequence encodes CASSLRQGGQPQHF.